This T cell receptor beta chain was captured in a study of blood T cells in healthy people across ages. This clonotype occurred a few times. Primers used in a second PCR of about 7 to 11 cycles were a sample-barcoded 5' primer and a J-beta primer mix. TCRdb recomputed calls from the 5' RACE reads with MiXCR, one row per CDR3 protein. The sample includes about 720,000 distinct CDR3 sequences, about 24% of them seen just once. The donors, healthy Caucasians from Russia, were aged roughly 6 to 90. Germline loops: CDR1 MNHNY, CDR2 SVGAGI (reference sequence). CDR3 length: 16 residues. This sequence originates from a man aged 65-85 years in good health. The sequenced sample was blood. The chain combines TRBV6-6 with TRBJ2-5, with 9 nucleotides matching TRBD1. The J call is in doubt because the DNA end fits TRBJ2-7 better. The CDR3 here is CASRNSGTGTTYEQYF. The CDR3 coding sequence is TGTGCCAGCAGAAACTCCGGGACAGGGACAACCTACGAGCAGTACTTC.